This T cell receptor (beta chain) appears in the sequencing data of a study of post-analysis software for immune sequencing data. At the level of the study: Multiple sclerosis in the patients followed relapsing-remitting, secondary progressive and progressive-relapsing courses.

Unique molecular identifiers had been added to the TCR beta cDNA libraries. TCRdb reprocessed the PCR reads via MiXCR and lists one record per CDR3 protein. Of about 260,000 distinct CDR3 sequences in the sample, 30% to 45% were seen once. A word on this clonotype: The antigen is undetermined.

The CDR3 is 14 residues long. Germline V gene data show CDR1 as DFQATT and CDR2 as SNEGSKA (reference sequence). The ends lost 7 bases at V and 5 bases at J; junction bases unmatched: 12. Study-wide results and caveats: Relative to controls, patients had 4 or 5 TRBV segments at higher frequency, with TRBV5-6, TRBV5-1 and TRBV20-1 among these. Significantly decreased normalized Chao1 diversity was recorded for multiple sclerosis patients relative to controls.

Input material: blood. This chain links TRBV20-1 with TRBJ2-3; 7 nucleotides line up with TRBD2. This receptor was obtained from a girl aged 10 to 17 with multiple sclerosis. The CDR3 sequence: CSVPTSTHRDTQYF. Here the CDR3 DNA reads TGCAGTGTACCGACTAGCACTCACAGAGATACGCAGTATTTT.